The sequence of this T cell receptor beta chain was determined in a study of cytomegalovirus exposure and HLA in healthy donors. A note on this clone: Its antigen remains unknown.

Notes on the study in general: It was taken for granted in presence/absence analyses that sequencing depth across donors was roughly uniform. In an earlier analysis, about 87% or about 30%: the productive usage of most TCR beta V segments. It was only CMV serostatus that was available as immune exposure information. Researchers reported from a later analysis that most CMV-associated TCR beta chains appeared HLA-restricted.

This CDR3 region has 15 residues. Germline CDR1 and CDR2: SGHRS and YFSETQ. V dropped 4 bases and J dropped 0; count of bases not matched to a gene: 6. PCR primers comprised 60 Vbeta and 13 Jbeta primers. Profiling relied on immunoSEQ multiplex PCR, and the TCRdb table lists in-frame clones only, not all of them. This table holds roughly 97,000 clones, around 79% found once. The receptor was derived from a man between 60 and 75 years old in good health and CMV-seropositive. The chain carries TRBV5-1 and TRBJ1-1, with TRBD1 matching over 7 bases. The sequencing input was PBMCs. CDR3 protein: CASSLWTGLNTEAFF. DNA of the CDR3: TGCGCCAGCAGCCTCTGGACAGGTCTGAACACTGAAGCTTTCTTT.